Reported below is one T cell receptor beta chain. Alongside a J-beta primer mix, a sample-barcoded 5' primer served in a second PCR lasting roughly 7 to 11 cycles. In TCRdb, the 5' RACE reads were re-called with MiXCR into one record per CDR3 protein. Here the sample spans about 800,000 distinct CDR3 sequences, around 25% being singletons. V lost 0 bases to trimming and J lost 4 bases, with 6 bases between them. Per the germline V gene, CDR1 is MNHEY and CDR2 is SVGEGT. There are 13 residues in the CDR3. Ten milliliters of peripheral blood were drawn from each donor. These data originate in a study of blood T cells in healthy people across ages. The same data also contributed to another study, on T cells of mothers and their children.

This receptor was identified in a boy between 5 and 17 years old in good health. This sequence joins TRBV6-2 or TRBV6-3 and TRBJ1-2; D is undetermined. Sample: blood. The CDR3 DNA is TGTGCCAGCAGTTACTCAAAAGCCTATGGCTACACCTTC. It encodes CASSYSKAYGYTF.